Each of the 7 T cell receptor beta chains below was sequenced from the same sample in a study of Graves' ophthalmopathy and Graves' hyperthyroidism. As the template, RNA transcripts were used to amplify TCR beta CDR3 regions. HTBI primers were used in a first-round RT-PCR, which preceded a second-round multiplex PCR. TCRdb reprocessed the multiplex PCR reads with MiXCR, giving one entry per CDR3 protein. Among some 1.1 million distinct CDR3 sequences listed, 35% to 40% were seen once. Sequenced material: peripheral blood or thyroid tissue (not recorded which). The receptors stem from an adult man with Graves' hyperthyroidism.

This clonotype was counted many times. The rearrangement joins TRBV15 to TRBJ1-2; 9 nucleotides match TRBD1. The junction had 6 bases not matched to a gene; V was cut back by 3 bases and J by 4 bases. CDR1 LNHNV and CDR2 YYDKDF come from the germline V gene (reference sequence). CDR3 length: 15 residues. CDR3 sequence reads: CATSRGQGASYGYTF. The CDR3 DNA reads as TGTGCCACCAGCAGGGGACAGGGTGCATCCTATGGCTACACCTTC.

This clonotype was recorded once. The rearrangement joins TRBV10-3 to TRBJ2-7, with 7 nucleotides matching TRBD1. The CDR3 runs to 15 residues. J lost 6 bases, V lost 3 bases, and 11 bases had no gene match. CDR1 is ENHRY and CDR2 is SYGVKD in the germline V gene. The DNA for the CDR3 is TGTGCCATCAGTGAAAGGAGACCCGACAGGGCCGAGCAGTACTTC. This gives the protein CAISERRPDRAEQYF.

In this sample, this clonotype turned up many times. The chain couples TRBV10-2 to TRBJ2-5; 9 bases map to TRBD1. CDR1 is WSHSY and CDR2 is SAAADI in the germline V gene. V lost 10 bases to trimming and J lost 3 bases; unmatched junction nucleotides: 6. The CDR3 spans 13 residues. The CDR3: CAIEGQGKETQYF. The CDR3 region has the DNA TGCGCCATAGAAGGACAGGGGAAAGAGACCCAGTACTTC.

V and J are TRBV7-9 and TRBJ2-2; tentative D call: TRBD2 (6 bases). The CDR3 is 17 amino acids. Germline loops: CDR1 SEHNR, CDR2 FQNEAQ (reference sequence). V was trimmed by 1 base and J by 0 bases, leaving 12 bases between them. DNA of the CDR3: TGTGCCAGCAGCTTAGGACCTCGGGGGTCGAACACCGGGGAGCTGTTTTTT. It encodes CASSLGPRGSNTGELFF.

This clonotype was seen a single time. The rearrangement joins TRBV10-3 to TRBJ1-1; tentative D call: TRBD1 (5 bases). Looked up from germline, CDR1 is ENHRY and CDR2 is SYGVKD. CDR3 length equals 14 residues. Trimming cost V 10 bases and J 6 bases, with 21 bases left between them. The CDR3 sequence is CATQAGMSIAEAFF. In DNA, the CDR3 is TGTGCCACCCAAGCAGGGATGTCAATCGCTGAAGCTTTCTTT.

The sample holds a few counts of this clonotype. V is TRBV6-4 and J is TRBJ2-7; no firm D call. Germline loops: CDR1 MRHNA, CDR2 SNTAGT. Trimming left V 9 bases short and J 7 bases short, with 19 bases between. The CDR3 is 13 amino acids. As DNA, the CDR3 is TGTGCCAGTAGTAAGACAAGCTCATGGGAGCAGTACTTC. Its protein product is CASSKTSSWEQYF.

This clonotype was counted only a few times. V usage is TRBV5-6 and J usage is TRBJ1-5; D ambiguous. V gave up 2 bases and J gave up 1 base, with 7 bases separating them. Germline V gene data show CDR1 as SGHDT and CDR2 as YYEEEE. The CDR3 spans 14 residues. CDR3 in amino acids: CASSFFTSNQPQHF. The CDR3 bases are TGTGCCAGCAGCTTTTTCACCAGCAATCAGCCCCAGCATTTT.